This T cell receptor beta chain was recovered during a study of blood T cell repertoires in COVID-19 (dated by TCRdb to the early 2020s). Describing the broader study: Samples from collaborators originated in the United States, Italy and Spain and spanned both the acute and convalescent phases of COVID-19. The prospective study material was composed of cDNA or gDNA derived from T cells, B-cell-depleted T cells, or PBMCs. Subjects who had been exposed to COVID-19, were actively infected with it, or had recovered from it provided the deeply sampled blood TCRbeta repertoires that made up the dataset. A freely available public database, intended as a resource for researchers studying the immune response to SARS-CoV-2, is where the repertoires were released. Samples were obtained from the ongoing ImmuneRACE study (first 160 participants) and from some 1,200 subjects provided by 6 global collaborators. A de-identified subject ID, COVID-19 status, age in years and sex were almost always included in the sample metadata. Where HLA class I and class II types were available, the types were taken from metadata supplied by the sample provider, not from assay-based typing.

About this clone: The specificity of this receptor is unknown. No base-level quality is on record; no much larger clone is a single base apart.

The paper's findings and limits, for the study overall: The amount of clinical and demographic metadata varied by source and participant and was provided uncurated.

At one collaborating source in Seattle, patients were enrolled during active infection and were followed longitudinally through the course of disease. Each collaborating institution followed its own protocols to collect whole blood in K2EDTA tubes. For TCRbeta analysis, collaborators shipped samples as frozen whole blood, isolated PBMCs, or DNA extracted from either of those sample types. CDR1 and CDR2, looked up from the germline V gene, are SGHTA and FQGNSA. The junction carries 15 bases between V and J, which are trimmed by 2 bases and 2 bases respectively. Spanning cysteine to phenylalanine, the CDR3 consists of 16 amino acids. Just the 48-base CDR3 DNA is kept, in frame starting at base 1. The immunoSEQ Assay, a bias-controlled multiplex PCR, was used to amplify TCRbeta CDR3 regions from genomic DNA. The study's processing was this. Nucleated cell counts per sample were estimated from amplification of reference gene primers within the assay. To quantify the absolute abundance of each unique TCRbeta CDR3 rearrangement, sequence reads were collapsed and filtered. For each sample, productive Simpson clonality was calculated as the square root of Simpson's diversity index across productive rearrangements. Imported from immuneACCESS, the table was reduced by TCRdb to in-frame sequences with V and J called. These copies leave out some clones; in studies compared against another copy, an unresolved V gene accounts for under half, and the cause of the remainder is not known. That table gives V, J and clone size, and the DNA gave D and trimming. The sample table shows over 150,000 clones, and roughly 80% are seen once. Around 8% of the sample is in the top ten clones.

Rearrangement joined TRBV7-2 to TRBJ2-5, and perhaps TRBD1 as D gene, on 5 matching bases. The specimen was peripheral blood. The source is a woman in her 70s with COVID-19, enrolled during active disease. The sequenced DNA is TGTGCCAGCAGCTTAATTTGGCAGGGAAGTCAAGAGACCCAGTACTTC. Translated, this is CASSLIWQGSQETQYF. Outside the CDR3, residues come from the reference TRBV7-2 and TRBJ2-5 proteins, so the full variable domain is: GAGVSQSPSNKVTEKGKDVELRCDPISGHTALYWYRQSLGQGLEFLIYFQGNSAPDKSGLPSDRFSAERTGGSVSTLTIQRTQQEDSAVYLCASSLIWQGSQETQYFGPGTRLLVL.